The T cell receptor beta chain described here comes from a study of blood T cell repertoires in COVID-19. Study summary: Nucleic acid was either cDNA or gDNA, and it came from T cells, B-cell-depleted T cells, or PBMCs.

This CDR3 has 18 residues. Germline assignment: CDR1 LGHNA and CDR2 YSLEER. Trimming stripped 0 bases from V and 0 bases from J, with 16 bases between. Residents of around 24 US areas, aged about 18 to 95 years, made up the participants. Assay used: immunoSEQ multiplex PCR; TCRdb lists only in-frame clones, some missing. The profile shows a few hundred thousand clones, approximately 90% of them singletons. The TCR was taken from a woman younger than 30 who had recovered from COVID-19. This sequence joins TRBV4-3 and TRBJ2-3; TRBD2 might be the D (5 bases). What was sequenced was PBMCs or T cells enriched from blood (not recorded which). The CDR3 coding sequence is TGCGCCAGCAGCCAAGATAGCGACGGAGCCTTTAGCACAGATACGCAGTATTTT. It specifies CASSQDSDGAFSTDTQYF.